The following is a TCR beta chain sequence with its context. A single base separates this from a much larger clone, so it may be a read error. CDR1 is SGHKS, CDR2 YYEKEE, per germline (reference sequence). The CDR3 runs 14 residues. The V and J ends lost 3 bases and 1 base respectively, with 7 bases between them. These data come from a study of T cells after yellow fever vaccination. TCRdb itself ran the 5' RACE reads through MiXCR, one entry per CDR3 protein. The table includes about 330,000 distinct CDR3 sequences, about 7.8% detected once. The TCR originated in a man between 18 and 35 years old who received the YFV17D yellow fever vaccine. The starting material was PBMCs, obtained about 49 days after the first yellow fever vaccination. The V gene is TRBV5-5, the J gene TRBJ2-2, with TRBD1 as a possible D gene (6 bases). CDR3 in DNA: TGTGCCAGCAGCTACAGGGAGAACACCGGGGAGCTGTTTTTT. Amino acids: CASSYRENTGELFF.